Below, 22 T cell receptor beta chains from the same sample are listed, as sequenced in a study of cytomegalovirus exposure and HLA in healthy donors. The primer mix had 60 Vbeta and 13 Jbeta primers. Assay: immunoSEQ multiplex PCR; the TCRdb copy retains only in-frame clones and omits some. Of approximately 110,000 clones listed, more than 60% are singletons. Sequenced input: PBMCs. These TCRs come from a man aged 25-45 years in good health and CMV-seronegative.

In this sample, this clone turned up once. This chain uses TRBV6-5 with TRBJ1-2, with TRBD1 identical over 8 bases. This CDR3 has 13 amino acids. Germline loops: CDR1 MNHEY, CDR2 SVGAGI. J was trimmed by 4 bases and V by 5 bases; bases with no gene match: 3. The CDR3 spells CASSGQGVYGYTF. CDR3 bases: TGTGCCAGCAGTGGACAGGGCGTCTATGGCTACACCTTC.

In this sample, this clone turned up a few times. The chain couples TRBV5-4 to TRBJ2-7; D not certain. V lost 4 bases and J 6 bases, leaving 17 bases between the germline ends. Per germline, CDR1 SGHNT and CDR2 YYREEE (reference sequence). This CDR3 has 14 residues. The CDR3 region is CASSQTLRSVEQYF. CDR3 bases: TGTGCCAGCAGCCAGACTCTCCGCTCCGTCGAGCAGTACTTC.

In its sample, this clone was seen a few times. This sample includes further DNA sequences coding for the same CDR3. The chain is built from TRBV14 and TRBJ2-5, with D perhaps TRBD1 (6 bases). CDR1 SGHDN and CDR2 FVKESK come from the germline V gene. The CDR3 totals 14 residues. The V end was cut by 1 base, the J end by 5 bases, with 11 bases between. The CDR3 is CASSQGAGAETQYF. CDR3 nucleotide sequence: TGTGCCAGCAGCCAAGGTGCAGGGGCGGAGACCCAGTACTTC.

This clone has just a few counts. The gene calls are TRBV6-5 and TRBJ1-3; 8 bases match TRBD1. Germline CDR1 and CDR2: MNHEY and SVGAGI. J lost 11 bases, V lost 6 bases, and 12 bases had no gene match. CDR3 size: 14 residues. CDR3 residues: CASSPGQGPSPIYF. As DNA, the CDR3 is TGTGCCAGCAGCCCTGGACAGGGACCCTCTCCCATATATTTT.

CDR3 region: CASIRPGENEKLFF. DNA for the CDR3: TGTGCCAGCATTCGACCGGGGGAAAATGAAAAACTGTTTTTT. The chain uses TRBV28 and TRBJ1-4; possible D gene TRBD1, 5 bases. Trimming shortened V by 7 bases and J by 5 bases, and 14 bases separated the two germline ends. This CDR3 is 14 amino acids long. Germline V lookup: CDR1 MDHEN, CDR2 SYDVKM.

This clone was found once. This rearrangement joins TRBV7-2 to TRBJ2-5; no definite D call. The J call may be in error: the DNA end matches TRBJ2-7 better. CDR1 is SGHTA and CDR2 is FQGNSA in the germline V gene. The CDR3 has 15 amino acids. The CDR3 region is CASSMTGPGAYEQYF. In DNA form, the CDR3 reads TGTGCCAGCAGCATGACTGGACCTGGGGCCTACGAGCAGTACTTC.

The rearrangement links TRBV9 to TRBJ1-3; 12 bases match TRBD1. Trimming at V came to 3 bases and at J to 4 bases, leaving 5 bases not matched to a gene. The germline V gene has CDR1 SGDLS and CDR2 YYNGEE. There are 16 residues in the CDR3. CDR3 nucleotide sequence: TGTGCCAGCAGCGGGGGACAGGGGGCGAGGGGAAACACCATATATTTT. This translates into CASSGGQGARGNTIYF.

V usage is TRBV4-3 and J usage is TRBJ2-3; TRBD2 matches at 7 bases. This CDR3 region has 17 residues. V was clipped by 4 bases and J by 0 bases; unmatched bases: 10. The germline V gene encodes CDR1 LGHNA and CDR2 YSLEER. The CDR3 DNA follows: TGCGCCAGCAGCCGGCGTGGGGCGGGGGAAAGCACAGATACGCAGTATTTT. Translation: CASSRRGAGESTDTQYF.

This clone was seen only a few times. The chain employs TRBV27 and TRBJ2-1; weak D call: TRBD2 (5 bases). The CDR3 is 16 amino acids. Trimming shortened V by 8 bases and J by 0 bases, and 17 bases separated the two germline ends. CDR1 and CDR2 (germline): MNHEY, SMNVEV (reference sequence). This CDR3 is CASGRPGSSSYNEQFF. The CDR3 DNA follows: TGTGCCAGCGGCCGGCCGGGGTCCAGCTCCTACAATGAGCAGTTCTTC.

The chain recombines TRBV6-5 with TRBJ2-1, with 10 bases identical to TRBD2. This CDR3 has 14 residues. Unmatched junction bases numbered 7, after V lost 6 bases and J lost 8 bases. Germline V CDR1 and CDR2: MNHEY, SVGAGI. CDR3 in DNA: TGTGCCAGCAGGGGACTAGCGAATCGGGATGAGCAGTTCTTC. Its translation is CASRGLANRDEQFF.

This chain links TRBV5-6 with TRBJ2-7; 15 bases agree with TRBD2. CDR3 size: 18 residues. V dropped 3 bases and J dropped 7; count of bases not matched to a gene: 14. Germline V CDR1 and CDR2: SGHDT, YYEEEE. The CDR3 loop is CASSSGTSGGKLYVEQYF. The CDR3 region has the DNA TGTGCCAGCAGCTCCGGGACTAGCGGGGGGAAACTCTACGTGGAGCAGTACTTC.

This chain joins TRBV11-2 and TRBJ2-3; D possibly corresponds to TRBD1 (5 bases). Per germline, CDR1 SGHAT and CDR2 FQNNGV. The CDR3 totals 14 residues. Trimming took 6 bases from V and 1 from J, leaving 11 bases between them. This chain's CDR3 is CASSLGQRTDTQYF. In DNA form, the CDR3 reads TGTGCCAGCAGTTTGGGGCAGCGCACAGATACGCAGTATTTT.

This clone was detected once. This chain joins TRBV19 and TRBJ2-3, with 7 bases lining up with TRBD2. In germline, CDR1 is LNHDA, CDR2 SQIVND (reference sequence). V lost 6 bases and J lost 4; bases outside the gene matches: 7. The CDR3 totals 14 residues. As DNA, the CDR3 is TGTGCCAGTAGCAGGGACTACGCCCCAGATACGCAGTATTTT. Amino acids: CASSRDYAPDTQYF. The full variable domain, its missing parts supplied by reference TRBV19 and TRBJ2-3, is DGGITQSPKYLFRKEGQNVTLSCEQNLNHDAMYWYRQDPGQGLRLIYYSQIVNDFQKGDIAEGYSVSREKKESFPLTVTSAQKNPTAFYLCASSRDYAPDTQYFGPGTRLTVL.

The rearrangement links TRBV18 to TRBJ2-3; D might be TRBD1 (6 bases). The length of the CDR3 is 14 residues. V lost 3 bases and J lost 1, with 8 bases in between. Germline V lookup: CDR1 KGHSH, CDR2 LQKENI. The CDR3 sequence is CASSPPGGTDTQYF. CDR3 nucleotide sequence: TGTGCCAGCTCACCCCCAGGGGGCACAGATACGCAGTATTTT.

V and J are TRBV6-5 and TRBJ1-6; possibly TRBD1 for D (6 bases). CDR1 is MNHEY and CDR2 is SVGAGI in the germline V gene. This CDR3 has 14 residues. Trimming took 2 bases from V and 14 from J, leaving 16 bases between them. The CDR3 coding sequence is TGTGCCAGCAGTTACGGTGGCCAGGGGTTTTCCCTCCACTTT. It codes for CASSYGGQGFSLHF.

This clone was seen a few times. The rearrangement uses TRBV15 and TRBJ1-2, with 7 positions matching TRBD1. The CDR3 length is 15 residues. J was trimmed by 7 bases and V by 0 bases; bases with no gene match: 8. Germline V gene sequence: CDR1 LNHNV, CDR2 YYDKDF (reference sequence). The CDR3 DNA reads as TGTGCCACCAGCAGAGACCAGACAGGGTCTTCTGGCTACACCTTC. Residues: CATSRDQTGSSGYTF.

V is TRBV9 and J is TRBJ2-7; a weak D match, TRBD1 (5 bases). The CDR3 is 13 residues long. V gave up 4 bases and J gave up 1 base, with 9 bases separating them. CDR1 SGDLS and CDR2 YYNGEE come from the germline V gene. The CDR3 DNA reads TGTGCCAGCAGCAAGACAGATTCCTACGAGCAGTACTTC. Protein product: CASSKTDSYEQYF.

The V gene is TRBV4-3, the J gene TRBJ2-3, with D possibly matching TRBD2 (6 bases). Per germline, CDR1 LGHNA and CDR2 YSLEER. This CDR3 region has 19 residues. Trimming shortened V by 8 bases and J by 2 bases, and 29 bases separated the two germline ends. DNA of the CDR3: TGCGCCAGCGGACCGCGGCCAAGATACCGGGGGTGGGACACAGATACGCAGTATTTT. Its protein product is CASGPRPRYRGWDTDTQYF.

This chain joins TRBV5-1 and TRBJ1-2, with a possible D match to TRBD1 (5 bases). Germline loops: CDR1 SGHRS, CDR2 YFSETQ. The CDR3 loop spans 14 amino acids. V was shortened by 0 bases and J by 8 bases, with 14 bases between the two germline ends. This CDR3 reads CASSLGTTPVGYTF. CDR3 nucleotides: TGCGCCAGCAGCTTGGGGACAACTCCGGTCGGCTACACCTTC.

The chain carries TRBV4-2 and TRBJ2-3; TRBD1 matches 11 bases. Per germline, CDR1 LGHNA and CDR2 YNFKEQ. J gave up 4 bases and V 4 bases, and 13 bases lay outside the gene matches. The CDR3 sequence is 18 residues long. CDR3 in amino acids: CASSPRTGGSLGADTQYF. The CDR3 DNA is TGTGCCAGCAGCCCCAGGACAGGGGGCTCCCTGGGTGCAGATACGCAGTATTTT.

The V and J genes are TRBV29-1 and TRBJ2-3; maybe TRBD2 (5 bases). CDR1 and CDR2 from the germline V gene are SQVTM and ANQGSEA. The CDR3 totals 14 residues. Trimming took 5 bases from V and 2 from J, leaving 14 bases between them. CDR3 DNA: TGCAGCGTTCGCCGGGGTACAACCACAGATACGCAGTATTTT. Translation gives CSVRRGTTTDTQYF.

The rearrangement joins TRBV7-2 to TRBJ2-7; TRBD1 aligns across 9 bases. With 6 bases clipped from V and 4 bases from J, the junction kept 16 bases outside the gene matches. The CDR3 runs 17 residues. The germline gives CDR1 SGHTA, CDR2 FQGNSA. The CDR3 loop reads CASRYQSLTGGEYEQYF. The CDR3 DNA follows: TGTGCCAGCAGATATCAATCGTTGACAGGGGGAGAGTACGAGCAGTACTTC.